A single sample gave rise to the 24 T cell receptor beta chains below, sequenced in a study of tumor and adjacent non-tumor tissue in lung cancer. RNA was extracted from bulk tissue without any cell sorting. More than 3 cm separated this lung sample from the edge of the tumor. A modified ARM-PCR protocol with three rounds of nested PCR amplified TCRbeta. TCRdb re-called the multiplex PCR reads through MiXCR, storing one row per CDR3 protein. The data show tens of thousands of distinct CDR3 sequences, 76% seen once. Material: distant non-tumor lung tissue. These receptor sequences come from a man between 65 and 85 years old with non-small cell lung cancer.

The chain links TRBV10-2 to TRBJ2-1; the D gene could be TRBD1 or TRBD2 (5 bases each). The V gene's germline CDR1 is WSHSY and CDR2 SAAADI. The CDR3 sequence is 15 residues long. Trimming removed 8 bases from V and 8 bases from J, with 22 bases in between. The CDR3 DNA reads TGCGCCAGCGGGTTCCCGGGACCCTCTTCCCATGAGCAGTTCTTC. Residues: CASGFPGPSSHEQFF.

For this clonotype: Sequence at one end of the junction differs from germline and may be a read error. This chain connects TRBV6-5 to TRBJ2-1, with 9 bases matching TRBD1. CDR1 is MNHEY, CDR2 SVGAGI, per germline. The CDR3 is 15 amino acids. The CDR3 sequence: CTSSLDRGSYNEQIF. The CDR3 nucleotides are TGTACCAGCAGTTTGGACAGGGGCTCCTACAATGAGCAGATCTTC.

Comment on this clonotype: Its ends do not fully match the called genes, so a read error is possible. CDR3 protein: CASSARQGVNTEVFF. Here the CDR3 DNA reads TGTGCCAGCAGTGCCCGACAGGGTGTGAACACTGAAGTTTTCTTT. This chain uses TRBV6-5 with TRBJ1-1; 7 bases are shared with TRBD1. Germline lookup yields CDR1 MNHEY and CDR2 SVGAGI. CDR3 length equals 15 residues.

Note on this clonotype: The junction does not match germline at one end; this may be a read error. V and J are TRBV29-1 and TRBJ2-7; D is perhaps TRBD2 (5 bases). Per germline, CDR1 SQVTM and CDR2 ANQGSEA. CDR3 length: 14 residues. The CDR3 protein is CRVVLVDGAYEQYF. The CDR3 DNA sequence: TGCAGGGTTGTTTTAGTGGACGGGGCCTACGAGCAGTACTTC.

Comment on this clonotype: A junction boundary mismatches the germline segment, possibly from a read error. The CDR3 spells CASRSGRSFYNAQFF. Written as DNA, the CDR3 is TGTGCCAGCAGAAGTGGACGCAGCTTCTACAATGCGCAGTTCTTC. This rearrangement joins TRBV5-4 to TRBJ2-1; D is ambiguous. This CDR3 comprises 15 residues. The germline CDR1 and CDR2 sequences are SGHNT and YYREEE (reference sequence).

V gene TRBV29-1 combines with J gene TRBJ2-1; TRBD2 matches at 8 bases. The germline gives CDR1 SQVTM, CDR2 ANQGSEA. The length of the CDR3 is 11 residues. V dropped 6 bases and J dropped 16; count of bases not matched to a gene: 11. Here the CDR3 DNA reads TGCAGCGTAGGAGCGGGGGATGAGCCCTTCTTC. It is translated as CSVGAGDEPFF.

Details on this clonotype: Because it lacks the conserved phenylalanine or tryptophan at the end, this CDR3 is likely a read error. This sequence joins TRBV6-5 and TRBJ1-2; the D is unclear. Per germline, CDR1 MNHEY and CDR2 SVGAGI. The CDR3 spans 16 residues. CDR3 protein: CASCYSHRPANYGYTL. CDR3 nucleotide sequence: TGTGCTAGTTGTTATTCGCACAGACCCGCTAACTATGGCTACACCTTA.

By share, this clonotype ranks as medium-sized. V usage is TRBV10-3 and J usage is TRBJ1-2; D remains unclear. V was trimmed by 11 bases and J by 0 bases, leaving 13 bases between them. The CDR3 is 13 residues long. Germline V gene data show CDR1 as ENHRY and CDR2 as SYGVKD. CDR3 loop: CASSRSPNYGYTF. The CDR3 bases are TGTGCCTCTTCCCGGTCCCCTAACTATGGCTACACCTTC.

For the CDR3, the DNA is TGCAGCGTAGGTTCTAGATTCTACGAGCAGTACTTC. It is translated as CSVGSRFYEQYF. This chain connects TRBV29-1 to TRBJ2-7, with D hard to call. The CDR3 consists of 12 residues. CDR1 SQVTM and CDR2 ANQGSEA come from the germline V gene. Trimming removed 6 bases from V and 3 bases from J, with 12 bases in between.

This clonotype occurred once. One base away lies a much larger clone, so this may be a sequencing read error. The chain couples TRBV30 to TRBJ1-6; D remains unclear. V was trimmed by 5 bases and J by 11 bases, leaving 16 bases between them. CDR1 GTSNPN and CDR2 SVGIG come from the germline V gene (reference sequence). The CDR3 has 13 residues. CDR3: CAWQDNRNPPLHF. CDR3 in DNA: TGTGCCTGGCAAGACAATAGGAATCCACCCCTCCACTTT.

The count of this clonotype is one. Since a much larger clone is just one base distant, this may be a read error. The chain combines TRBV5-1 with TRBJ1-1; TRBD1 might be the D (5 bases). Per germline, CDR1 SGHRS and CDR2 YFSETQ. V was pared by 0 bases and J by 4 bases, with 10 bases between. CDR3 length equals 14 residues. The CDR3 DNA follows: TGCGCCAGCAGCTTGGCCTGGGGCGGCACTGAAGCTTTCTTT. Encoded protein: CASSLAWGGTEAFF.

A remark on this clonotype: Compared with germline, one end of the junction differs, possibly owing to a read error. This CDR3 is CASSLNMVRDSYKQYF. DNA for the CDR3: TGTGCCAGCAGCTTAAACATGGTCAGGGACTCCTACAAGCAGTACTTC. V usage is TRBV7-8 and J usage is TRBJ2-7; D may be TRBD2 (6 bases). The germline V gene has CDR1 SGHVS and CDR2 FQNEAQ. The CDR3 is 16 amino acids.

This clonotype has a count of ten or more. The CDR3 protein is CASSWDSGPREQYF. CDR3 in DNA: TGTGCCAGCAGCTGGGACAGCGGGCCACGGGAGCAGTACTTC. The rearrangement links TRBV12-3 or TRBV12-4 to TRBJ2-7; D perhaps matches TRBD1 (7 bases). There are 14 residues in the CDR3. V was trimmed by 6 bases and J by 7 bases, leaving 19 bases between them.

With respect to this clonotype: One junction end disagrees with the germline gene, perhaps due to a read error. The V call is TRBV11-1, the J call TRBJ1-2; TRBD1 matches at 8 bases. CDR1 and CDR2 (germline): SGHAT, FQDESV (reference sequence). CDR3 length: 16 residues. CDR3 coding DNA: TGCGCCAGCAGAGACGGACAGGGACAAACCTCTTATGGATACACCTTC. Translation: CASRDGQGQTSYGYTF.

Remarks on this clonotype: Sequence at one end of the junction differs from germline and may be a read error. The V gene is TRBV11-3, the J gene TRBJ2-2; weak D call: TRBD2 (5 bases). This CDR3 has 12 amino acids. The V gene's germline CDR1 is SGHNT and CDR2 YENEEA. The CDR3: CASSLGAWELFF. In nucleotides, the CDR3 is TGTGCCAGCAGCTTAGGCGCCTGGGAGCTCTTTTTT.

Turning to this clonotype: Sequence at one end of the junction differs from germline and may be a read error. V is TRBV11-2 and J is TRBJ1-1; unclear D gene. The CDR3 covers 12 residues. The V gene's germline CDR1 is SGHAT and CDR2 FQNNGV. CDR3 residues: CASTLRDTEVFF. CDR3 coding DNA: TGTGCCAGCACATTGAGGGATACTGAAGTTTTCTTC.

In its sample, this clonotype was seen once. This could be a read error, since a much larger clone is one nucleotide away. The chain joins TRBV28 to TRBJ1-5, with 7 bases lining up with TRBD1. The germline gives CDR1 MDHEN, CDR2 SYDVKM. The CDR3 sequence is 13 residues long. CDR3 in amino acids: CASRRQGPQPQRF. The CDR3, as DNA: TGTGCCAGCAGACGACAGGGCCCTCAGCCCCAGCGTTTT.

This rearrangement joins TRBV12-3 or TRBV12-4 to TRBJ1-3; 9 nucleotides agree with TRBD1. Losses at the gene ends were 5 bases for V and 0 bases for J; bases not matched to a gene: 11. The CDR3 runs 18 residues. CDR3 residues: CASSRLGTGICSGNTIYF. CDR3 DNA sequence: TGTGCCAGCAGTCGTCTAGGGACAGGGATCTGCTCTGGAAACACCATATATTTT.

In the case of this clonotype: This is likely a read error, given that the CDR3 carries no conserved phenylalanine or tryptophan at its end. This sequence joins TRBV12-3 or TRBV12-4 and TRBJ2-5, with D unclear. Trimming pared 2 bases from V and 5 bases from J, leaving 3 bases between. The CDR3 runs to 11 residues. The CDR3: CASSLSETQYS. CDR3 coding DNA: TGTGCCAGCAGTTTATCGGAGACCCAGTACTCC.

This clonotype appeared once. A read error may account for a junction end that differs from germline. This chain uses TRBV28 with TRBJ1-1; the D gene is possibly TRBD1 (6 bases). This CDR3 spans 13 amino acids. Germline values: CDR1 MDHEN, CDR2 SYDVKM. CDR3 protein: CTSRAQGGTEAFF. The CDR3 region has the DNA TGTACCAGCAGAGCACAAGGGGGCACTGAAGCTTTCTTT.

This clonotype appeared a few times. This sequence joins TRBV28 and TRBJ2-7; TRBD1 is a possible D gene (6 bases). Per germline, CDR1 MDHEN and CDR2 SYDVKM. The CDR3 contains 14 residues. V was clipped by 6 bases and J by 3 bases, with 15 bases between them. CDR3 loop: CASRGKGRGYEQYF. The DNA for the CDR3 is TGTGCCAGCAGGGGAAAGGGCAGGGGCTACGAGCAGTACTTC.

The V gene is TRBV5-1, the J gene TRBJ1-1; D gene ambiguous. In germline, CDR1 is SGHRS, CDR2 YFSETQ. CDR3 length: 14 residues. V lost 5 bases and J lost 6, with 17 bases in between. CDR3 in amino acids: CASRSEPNSPEAFF. CDR3 DNA sequence: TGCGCCAGCAGGTCGGAACCCAACAGTCCTGAAGCTTTCTTT.

The V gene is TRBV29-1, the J gene TRBJ2-5; D is possibly TRBD1 (6 bases). Trimming removed 6 bases at V and 5 bases at J, with 13 bases between. Germline V CDR1 and CDR2: SQVTM, ANQGSEA. CDR3 length: 12 amino acids. The DNA for the CDR3 is TGCAGCGTGGCCGACAGGTTCGAGACCCAGTACTTC. It encodes CSVADRFETQYF.

Concerning this clonotype itself: A read error may account for a junction end that differs from germline. CDR3 DNA: TGCAGCGTTGAAGGAGATGACAGTGTTAACTATGGCTCCACCTTC. Translation: CSVEGDDSVNYGSTF. The chain carries TRBV29-1 and TRBJ1-2, with TRBD1 as a possible D gene (5 bases). This CDR3 contains 15 residues. From germline, CDR1 is SQVTM and CDR2 ANQGSEA.